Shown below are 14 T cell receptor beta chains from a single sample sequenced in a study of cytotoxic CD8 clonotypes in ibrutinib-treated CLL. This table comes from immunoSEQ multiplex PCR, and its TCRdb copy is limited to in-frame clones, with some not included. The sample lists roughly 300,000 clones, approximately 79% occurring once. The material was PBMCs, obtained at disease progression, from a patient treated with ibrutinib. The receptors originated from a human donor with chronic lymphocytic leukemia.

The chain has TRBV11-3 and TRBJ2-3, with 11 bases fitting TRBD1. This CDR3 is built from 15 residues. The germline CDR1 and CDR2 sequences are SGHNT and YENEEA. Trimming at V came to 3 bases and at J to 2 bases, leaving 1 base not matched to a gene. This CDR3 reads CASSLGQGDTDTQYF. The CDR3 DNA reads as TGTGCCAGCAGCTTGGGACAGGGGGACACAGATACGCAGTATTTT.

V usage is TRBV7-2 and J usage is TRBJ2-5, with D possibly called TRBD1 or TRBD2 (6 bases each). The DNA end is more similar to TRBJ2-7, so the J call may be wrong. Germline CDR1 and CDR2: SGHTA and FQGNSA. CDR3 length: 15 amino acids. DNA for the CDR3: TGTGCCAGCAGCCCGGGGGCGGGGACTTCCTACGAGCAGTACTTC. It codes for CASSPGAGTSYEQYF.

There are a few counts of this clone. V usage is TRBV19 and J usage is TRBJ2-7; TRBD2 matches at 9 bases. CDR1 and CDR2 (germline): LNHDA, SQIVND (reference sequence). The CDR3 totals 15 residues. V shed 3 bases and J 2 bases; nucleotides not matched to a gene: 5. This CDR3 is CASSIVAGVPYEQYF. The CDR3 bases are TGTGCCAGTAGTATCGTAGCGGGAGTCCCCTACGAGCAGTACTTC.

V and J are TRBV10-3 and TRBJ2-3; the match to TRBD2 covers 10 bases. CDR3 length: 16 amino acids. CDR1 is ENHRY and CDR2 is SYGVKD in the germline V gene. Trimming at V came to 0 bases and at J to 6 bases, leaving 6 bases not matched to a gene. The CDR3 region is CAISESSGGAADTQYF. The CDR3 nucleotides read TGTGCCATCAGTGAGTCCAGCGGGGGGGCCGCGGATACGCAGTATTTT.

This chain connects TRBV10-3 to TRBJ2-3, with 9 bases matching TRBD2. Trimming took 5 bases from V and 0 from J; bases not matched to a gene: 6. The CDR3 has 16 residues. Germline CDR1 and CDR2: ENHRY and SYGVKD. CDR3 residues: CAISPGTSRSTDTQYF. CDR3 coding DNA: TGTGCCATCAGTCCAGGGACTAGCCGTAGCACAGATACGCAGTATTTT.

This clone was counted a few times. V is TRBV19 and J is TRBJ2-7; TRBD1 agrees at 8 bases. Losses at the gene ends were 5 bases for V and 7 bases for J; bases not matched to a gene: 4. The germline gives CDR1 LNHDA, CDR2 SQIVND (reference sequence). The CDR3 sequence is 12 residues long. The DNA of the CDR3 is TGTGCCAGTAGTCTCGGACAGGGAGAGCAGTACTTC. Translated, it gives CASSLGQGEQYF. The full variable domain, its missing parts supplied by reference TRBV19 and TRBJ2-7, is DGGITQSPKYLFRKEGQNVTLSCEQNLNHDAMYWYRQDPGQGLRLIYYSQIVNDFQKGDIAEGYSVSREKKESFPLTVTSAQKNPTAFYLCASSLGQGEQYFGPGTRLTVT.

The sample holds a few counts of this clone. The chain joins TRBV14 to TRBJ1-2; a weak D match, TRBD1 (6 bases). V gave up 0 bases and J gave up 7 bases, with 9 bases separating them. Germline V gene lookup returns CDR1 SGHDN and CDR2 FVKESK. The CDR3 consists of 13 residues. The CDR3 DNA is TGTGCCAGCAGCCAAGATCGGGACATTGGCTACACCTTC. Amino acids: CASSQDRDIGYTF.

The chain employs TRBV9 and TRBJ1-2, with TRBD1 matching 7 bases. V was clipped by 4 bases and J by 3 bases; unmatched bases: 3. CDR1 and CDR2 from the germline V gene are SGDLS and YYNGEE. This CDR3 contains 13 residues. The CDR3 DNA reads TGTGCCAGCAGCTGGACAGGCGACTATGGCTACACCTTC. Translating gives CASSWTGDYGYTF.

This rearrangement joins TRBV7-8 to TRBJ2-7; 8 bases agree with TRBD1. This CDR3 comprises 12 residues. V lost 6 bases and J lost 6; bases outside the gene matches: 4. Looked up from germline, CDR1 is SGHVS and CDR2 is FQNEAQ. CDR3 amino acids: CASSSDRVEQYF. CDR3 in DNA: TGTGCCAGCAGTTCGGACAGGGTCGAGCAGTACTTC.

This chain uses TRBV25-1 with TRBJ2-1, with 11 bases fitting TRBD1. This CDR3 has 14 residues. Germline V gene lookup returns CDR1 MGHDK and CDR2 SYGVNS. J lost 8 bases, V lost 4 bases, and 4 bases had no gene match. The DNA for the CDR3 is TGTGCCAGCAGTGTGGGACAGGGGGGGTATGAGCAGTTCTTC. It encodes CASSVGQGGYEQFF.

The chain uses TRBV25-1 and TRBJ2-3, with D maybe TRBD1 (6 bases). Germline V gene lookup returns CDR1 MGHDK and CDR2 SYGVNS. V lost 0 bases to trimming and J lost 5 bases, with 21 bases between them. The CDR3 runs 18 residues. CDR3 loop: CASSEYFWRGRGRDTQYF. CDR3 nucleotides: TGTGCCAGCAGTGAATATTTCTGGCGTGGCAGGGGCCGAGATACGCAGTATTTT.

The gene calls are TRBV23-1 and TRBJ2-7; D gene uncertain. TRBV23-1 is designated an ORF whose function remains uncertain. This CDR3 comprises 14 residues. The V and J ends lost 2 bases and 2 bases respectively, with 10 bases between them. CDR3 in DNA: TGCGCCAGCAGTCAAACGCGTCAGCCCTACGAGCAGTACTTC. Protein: CASSQTRQPYEQYF.

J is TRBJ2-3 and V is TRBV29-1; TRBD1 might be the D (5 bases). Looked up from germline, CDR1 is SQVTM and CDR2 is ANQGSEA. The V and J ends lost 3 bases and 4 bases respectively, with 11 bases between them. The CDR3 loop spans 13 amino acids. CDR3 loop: CSVEKGMSDTQYF. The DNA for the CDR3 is TGCAGCGTTGAGAAGGGGATGTCAGATACGCAGTATTTT.

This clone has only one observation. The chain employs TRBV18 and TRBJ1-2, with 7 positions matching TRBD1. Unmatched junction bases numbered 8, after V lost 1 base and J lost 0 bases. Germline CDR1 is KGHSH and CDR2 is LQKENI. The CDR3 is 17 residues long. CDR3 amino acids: CASSPQGASKANYGYTF. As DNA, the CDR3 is TGTGCCAGCTCACCACAGGGGGCGTCTAAAGCTAACTATGGCTACACCTTC.